Below, one T cell receptor (beta chain) is given with its context. These data come from a study of blood T cell repertoires in COVID-19. Across the whole study: Acute and convalescent COVID-19 samples came from the United States, Italy and Spain. Sources were T cells, B-cell-depleted T cells, or PBMCs; the material itself was cDNA or gDNA.

The authors' processing: Estimation of nucleated cell counts relied on the amplification of reference gene primers. This table comes from immunoSEQ multiplex PCR, and its TCRdb copy is limited to in-frame clones, with some not included. That table supplies the V and J calls and clone size; D and trimming were determined from the DNA. The sample yields some 68,000 clones, 89% seen once. The CDR3 runs 11 residues. V lost 5 bases and J lost 12; bases outside the gene matches: 6. Germline-derived CDR1 and CDR2 are SNHLY and FYNNEI. The sequence was collected from a man aged 45-60 years with active COVID-19. Material: peripheral blood. V gene TRBV2 combines with J gene TRBJ2-7, with 8 bases matching TRBD1. The CDR3, as DNA: TGTGCCAGCAGTCAACTTGACAGGGGGTACTTC. Translated: CASSQLDRGYF. The full variable domain, in which reference TRBV2 and TRBJ2-7 provide the parts outside the CDR3, is EPEVTQTPSHQVTQMGQEVILRCVPISNHLYFYWYRQILGQKVEFLVSFYNNEISEKSEIFDDQFSVERPDGSNFTLKIRSTKLEDSAMYFCASSQLDRGYFGPGTRLTVT.